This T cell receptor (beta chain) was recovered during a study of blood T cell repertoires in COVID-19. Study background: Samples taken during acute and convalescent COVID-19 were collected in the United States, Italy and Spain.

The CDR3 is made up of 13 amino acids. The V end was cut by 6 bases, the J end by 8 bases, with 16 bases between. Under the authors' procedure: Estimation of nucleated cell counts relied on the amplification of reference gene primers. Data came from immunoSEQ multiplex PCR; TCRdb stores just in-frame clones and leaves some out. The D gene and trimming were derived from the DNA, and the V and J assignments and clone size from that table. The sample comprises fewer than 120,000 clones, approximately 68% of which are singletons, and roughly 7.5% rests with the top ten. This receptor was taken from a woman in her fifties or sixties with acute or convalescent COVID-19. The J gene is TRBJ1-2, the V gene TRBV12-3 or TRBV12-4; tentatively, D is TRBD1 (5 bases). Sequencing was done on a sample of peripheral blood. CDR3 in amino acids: CASSRGGIFGYTF. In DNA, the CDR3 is TGTGCCAGCAGCCGGGGGGGGATTTTCGGCTACACCTTC.